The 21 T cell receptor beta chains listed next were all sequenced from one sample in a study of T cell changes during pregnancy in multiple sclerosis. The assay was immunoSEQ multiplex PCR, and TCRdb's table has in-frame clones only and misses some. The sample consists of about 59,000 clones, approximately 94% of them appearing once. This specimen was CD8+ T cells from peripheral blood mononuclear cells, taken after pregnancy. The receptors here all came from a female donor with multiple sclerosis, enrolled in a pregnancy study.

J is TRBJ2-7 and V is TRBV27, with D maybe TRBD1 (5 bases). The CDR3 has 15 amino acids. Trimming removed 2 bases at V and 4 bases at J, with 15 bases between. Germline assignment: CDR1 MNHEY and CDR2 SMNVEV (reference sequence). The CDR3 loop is CASSLGAGIRYEQYF. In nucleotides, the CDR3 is TGTGCCAGCAGTTTAGGGGCTGGGATAAGGTACGAGCAGTACTTC.

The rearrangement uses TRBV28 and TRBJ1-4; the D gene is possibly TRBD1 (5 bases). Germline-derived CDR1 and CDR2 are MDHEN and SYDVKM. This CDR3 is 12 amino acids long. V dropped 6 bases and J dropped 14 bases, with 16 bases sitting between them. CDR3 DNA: TGTGCCAGCAGATTAGGGTTGAAGGGGCTGTTTTTT. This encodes CASRLGLKGLFF.

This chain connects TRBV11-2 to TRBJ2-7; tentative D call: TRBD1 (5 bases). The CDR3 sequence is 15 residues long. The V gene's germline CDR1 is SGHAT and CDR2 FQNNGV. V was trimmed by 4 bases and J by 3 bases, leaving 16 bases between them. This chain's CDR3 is CASSSLQGGGYEQYF. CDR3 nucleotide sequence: TGTGCCAGCAGCTCGCTGCAGGGTGGTGGCTACGAGCAGTACTTC.

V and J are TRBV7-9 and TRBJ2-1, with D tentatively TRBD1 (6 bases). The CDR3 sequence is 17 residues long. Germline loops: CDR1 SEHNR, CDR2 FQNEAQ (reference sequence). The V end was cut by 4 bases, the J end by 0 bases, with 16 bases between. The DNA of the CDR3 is TGTGCCAGCAGCTCCATTCAGGGGTCCAGCTCCTACAATGAGCAGTTCTTC. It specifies CASSSIQGSSSYNEQFF. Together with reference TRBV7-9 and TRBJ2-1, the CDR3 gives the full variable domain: DTGVSQNPRHKITKRGQNVTFRCDPISEHNRLYWYRQTLGQGPEFLTYFQNEAQLEKSRLLSDRFSAERPKGSFSTLEIQRTEQGDSAMYLCASSSIQGSSSYNEQFFGPGTRLTVL.

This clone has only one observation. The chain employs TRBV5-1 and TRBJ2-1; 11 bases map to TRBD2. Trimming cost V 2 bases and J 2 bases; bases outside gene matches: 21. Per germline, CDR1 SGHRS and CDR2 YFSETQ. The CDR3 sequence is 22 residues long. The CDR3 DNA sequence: TGCGCCAGCAGCTTAGCCCAAGTCGGCGGGACTAGCGGATCAAAACCCTACAATGAGCAGTTCTTC. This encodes CASSLAQVGGTSGSKPYNEQFF.

CDR3: CASSGQGASTDTQYF. The CDR3 coding sequence is TGTGCCAGCAGCGGTCAGGGGGCGAGCACAGATACGCAGTATTTT. This chain connects TRBV7-9 to TRBJ2-3, with 8 bases aligning to TRBD1. The V gene's germline CDR1 is SEHNR and CDR2 FQNEAQ (reference sequence). The V segment lost 5 bases and the J segment 0 bases; nucleotides outside the gene matches: 4. CDR3 length equals 15 residues.

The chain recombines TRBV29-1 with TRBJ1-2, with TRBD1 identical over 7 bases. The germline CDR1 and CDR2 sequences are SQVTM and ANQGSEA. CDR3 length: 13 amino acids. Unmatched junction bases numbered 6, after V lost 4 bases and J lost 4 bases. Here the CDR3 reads CSVGQGDPYGYTF. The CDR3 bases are TGCAGCGTTGGACAGGGCGACCCCTATGGCTACACCTTC.

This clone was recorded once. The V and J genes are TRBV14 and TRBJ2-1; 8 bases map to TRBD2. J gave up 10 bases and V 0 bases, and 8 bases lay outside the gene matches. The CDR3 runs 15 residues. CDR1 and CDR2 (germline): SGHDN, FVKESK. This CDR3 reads CASSQDLAGWVEQFF. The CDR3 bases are TGTGCCAGCAGCCAAGACCTAGCGGGTTGGGTCGAGCAGTTCTTC.

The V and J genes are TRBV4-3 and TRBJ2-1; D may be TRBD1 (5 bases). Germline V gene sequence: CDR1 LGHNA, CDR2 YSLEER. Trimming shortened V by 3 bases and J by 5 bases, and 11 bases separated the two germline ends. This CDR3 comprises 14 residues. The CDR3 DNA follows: TGCGCCAGCAGCCACTTACAGGTGAACAATGAGCAGTTCTTC. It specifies CASSHLQVNNEQFF.

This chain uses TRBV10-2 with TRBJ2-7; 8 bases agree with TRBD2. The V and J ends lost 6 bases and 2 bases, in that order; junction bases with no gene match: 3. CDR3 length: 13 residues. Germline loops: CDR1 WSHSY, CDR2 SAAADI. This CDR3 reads CASSGGGAYEQYF. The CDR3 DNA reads TGCGCCAGCAGCGGGGGGGGAGCCTACGAGCAGTACTTC.

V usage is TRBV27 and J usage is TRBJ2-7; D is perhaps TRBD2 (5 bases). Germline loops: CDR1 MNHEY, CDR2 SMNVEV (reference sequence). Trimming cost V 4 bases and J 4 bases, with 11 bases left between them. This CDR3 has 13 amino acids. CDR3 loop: CASSWGDGYEQYF. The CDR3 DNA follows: TGTGCCAGCAGTTGGGGAGACGGTTACGAGCAGTACTTC.

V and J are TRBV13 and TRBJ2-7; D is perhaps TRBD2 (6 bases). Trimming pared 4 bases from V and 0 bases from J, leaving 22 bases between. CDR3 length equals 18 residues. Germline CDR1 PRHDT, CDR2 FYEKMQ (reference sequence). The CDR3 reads CASSSQGRDGDSSYEQYF. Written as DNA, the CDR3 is TGTGCCAGCAGCTCCCAAGGGCGGGATGGGGATTCCTCCTACGAGCAGTACTTC.

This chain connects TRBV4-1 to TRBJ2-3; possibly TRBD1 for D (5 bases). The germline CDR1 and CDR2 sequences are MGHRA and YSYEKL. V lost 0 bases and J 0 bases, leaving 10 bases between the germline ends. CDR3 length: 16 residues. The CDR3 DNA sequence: TGCGCCAGCAGCCAAGATGGGGCAGGAAGCACAGATACGCAGTATTTT. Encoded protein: CASSQDGAGSTDTQYF.

The CDR3: CASSLGVQGALQETQYF. The DNA for the CDR3 is TGCGCCAGCAGCCTAGGAGTTCAGGGGGCCTTGCAAGAGACCCAGTACTTC. The genes are TRBV4-1 and TRBJ2-5; 8 positions agree with TRBD1. Germline-derived CDR1 and CDR2 are MGHRA and YSYEKL. With V trimmed by 4 bases and J by 2 bases, 12 bases remained unmatched. The CDR3 loop spans 17 amino acids.

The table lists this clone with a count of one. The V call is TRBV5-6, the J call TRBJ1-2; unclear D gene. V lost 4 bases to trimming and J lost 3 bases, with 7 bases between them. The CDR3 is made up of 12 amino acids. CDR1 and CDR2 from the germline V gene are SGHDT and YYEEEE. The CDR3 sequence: CASSHNYYGYTF. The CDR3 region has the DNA TGTGCCAGCAGCCATAACTACTATGGCTACACCTTC.

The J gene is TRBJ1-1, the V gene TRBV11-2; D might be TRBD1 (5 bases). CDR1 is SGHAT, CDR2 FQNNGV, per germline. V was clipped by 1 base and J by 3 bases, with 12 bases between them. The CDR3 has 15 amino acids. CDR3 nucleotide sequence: TGTGCCAGCAGCTTAGGTCAGGGTAGCTACACTGAAGCTTTCTTT. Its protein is CASSLGQGSYTEAFF.

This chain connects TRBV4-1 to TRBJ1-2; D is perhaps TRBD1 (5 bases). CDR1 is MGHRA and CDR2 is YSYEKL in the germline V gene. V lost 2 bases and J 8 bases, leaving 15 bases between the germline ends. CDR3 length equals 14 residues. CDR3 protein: CASSQILSTEGYTF. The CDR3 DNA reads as TGCGCCAGCAGCCAAATCCTATCGACAGAGGGCTACACCTTC.

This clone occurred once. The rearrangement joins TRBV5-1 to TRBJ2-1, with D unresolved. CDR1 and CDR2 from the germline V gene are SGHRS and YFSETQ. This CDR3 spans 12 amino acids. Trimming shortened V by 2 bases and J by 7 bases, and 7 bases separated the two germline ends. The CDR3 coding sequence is TGCGCCAGCAGCTTTACTGCGAATGAGCAGTTCTTC. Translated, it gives CASSFTANEQFF.

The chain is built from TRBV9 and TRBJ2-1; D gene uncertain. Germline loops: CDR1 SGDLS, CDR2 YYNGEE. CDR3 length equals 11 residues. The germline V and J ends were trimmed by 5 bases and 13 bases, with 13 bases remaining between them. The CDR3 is CASRGSGTQFF. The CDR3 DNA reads TGTGCCAGCAGGGGTTCAGGAACCCAGTTCTTC.

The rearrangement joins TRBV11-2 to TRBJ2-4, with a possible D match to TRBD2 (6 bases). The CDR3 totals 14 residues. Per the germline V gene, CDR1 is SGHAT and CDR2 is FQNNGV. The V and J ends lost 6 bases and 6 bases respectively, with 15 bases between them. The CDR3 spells CASSDGGRPNIQYF. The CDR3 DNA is TGTGCCAGCAGTGACGGGGGACGCCCAAACATTCAGTACTTC.

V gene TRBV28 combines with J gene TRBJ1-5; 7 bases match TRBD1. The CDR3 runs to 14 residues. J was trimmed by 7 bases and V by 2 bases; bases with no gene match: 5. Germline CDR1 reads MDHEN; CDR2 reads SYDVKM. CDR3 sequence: CASSLGTGEQPQHF. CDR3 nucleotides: TGTGCCAGCAGTTTAGGTACAGGGGAACAGCCCCAGCATTTT.